Shown below are 20 T cell receptor beta chains from a single sample sequenced in a study of CD8+ T cells in alopecia areata. Treatment of the sample: oral pan-JAK inhibitor, 5-10 mg twice daily. RNA extraction was followed by reverse transcription into cDNA, which acted as the sequencing template. Profiled with immunoSEQ multiplex PCR; TCRdb holds only in-frame clones, not every one. The table lists 80,000 to 95,000 clones, 44% of them singletons. This specimen consisted of CD8+ T cells sorted from blood, obtained at week 24, from a patient treated with tofacitinib. These receptors were obtained from a human donor with alopecia areata.

The rearrangement uses TRBV28 and TRBJ1-5; tentatively, D is TRBD1 (6 bases). CDR3 length: 18 residues. Germline values: CDR1 MDHEN, CDR2 SYDVKM. V lost 3 bases, J lost 0 bases, and 18 bases lay in between. The CDR3 sequence: CASSLGTQGSYSNQPQHF. The CDR3 DNA sequence: TGTGCCAGCAGTTTGGGGACACAGGGATCCTATAGCAATCAGCCCCAGCATTTT.

This clone was seen a few times. The chain joins TRBV28 to TRBJ2-5, with 9 bases that match TRBD1. Germline trimming cut 2 bases from V and 4 bases from J; bases unmatched to any gene: 2. Germline loops: CDR1 MDHEN, CDR2 SYDVKM. CDR3 length: 14 residues. Here the CDR3 reads CASSLGTGRETQYF. CDR3 DNA: TGTGCCAGCAGTTTAGGGACAGGGCGAGAGACCCAGTACTTC. The whole variable domain, filled in from reference TRBV28 and TRBJ2-5, reads DVKVTQSSRYLVKRTGEKVFLECVQDMDHENMFWYRQDPGLGLRLIYFSYDVKMKEKGDIPEGYSVSREKKERFSLILESASTNQTSMYLCASSLGTGRETQYFGPGTRLLVL.

A few counts support this clone. The CDR3 DNA reads as TGCAGCGTCAATCGGGGGACAGGGGAAGAAGCTTTCTTT. This translates into CSVNRGTGEEAFF. The V gene is TRBV29-1, the J gene TRBJ1-1; 10 bases are shared with TRBD1. Trimming took 6 bases from V and 8 from J; bases not matched to a gene: 9. CDR1 SQVTM and CDR2 ANQGSEA come from the germline V gene. There are 13 residues in the CDR3.

V usage is TRBV4-1 and J usage is TRBJ2-6; TRBD2 might be the D (6 bases). V lost 0 bases to trimming and J lost 2 bases, with 20 bases between them. Germline-derived CDR1 and CDR2 are MGHRA and YSYEKL. The length of the CDR3 is 20 residues. CDR3 sequence (DNA): TGCGCCAGCAGCCAAGACTACGCGGGACGACTGGGGACTGGGGCCAACGTCCTGACTTTC. The encoded protein is CASSQDYAGRLGTGANVLTF.

In its sample, this clone was seen many times. This chain joins TRBV14 and TRBJ1-1; the D gene is possibly TRBD1 (6 bases). This CDR3 spans 13 amino acids. Per germline, CDR1 SGHDN and CDR2 FVKESK. The germline V and J ends were trimmed by 3 bases and 6 bases, with 11 bases remaining between them. CDR3 in DNA: TGTGCCAGCAGCCATGGCGGGGGCGCTGAAGCTTTCTTT. Encoded protein: CASSHGGGAEAFF.

This clone was found many times. The chain carries TRBV7-2 and TRBJ1-4; D is possibly TRBD1 (5 bases). The V and J ends lost 6 bases and 0 bases respectively, with 11 bases between them. Germline assignment: CDR1 SGHTA and CDR2 FQGNSA. This CDR3 has 15 residues. The CDR3 nucleotides are TGTGCCAGCAGGAGGGACGCTGCAACTAATGAAAAACTGTTTTTT. Protein product: CASRRDAATNEKLFF.

This clone was seen a few times. The chain uses TRBV27 and TRBJ2-2; the D is unclear. V lost 5 bases, J lost 5 bases, and 6 bases lay in between. The germline V gene encodes CDR1 MNHEY and CDR2 SMNVEV (reference sequence). The CDR3 has 12 residues. As DNA, the CDR3 is TGTGCCAGCAGTCCCCCTACCGGGGAGCTGTTTTTT. This encodes CASSPPTGELFF.

This clone was seen only a few times. The chain uses TRBV2 and TRBJ2-1; D perhaps matches TRBD2 (5 bases). Germline CDR1 reads SNHLY; CDR2 reads FYNNEI. Trimming removed 7 bases from V and 10 bases from J, with 5 bases in between. The CDR3 runs to 9 residues. CDR3 DNA: TGTGCCAGCAAGCGGGAGCAGTTCTTC. This gives the protein CASKREQFF. Looking up the rest from reference TRBV2 and TRBJ2-1 gives the full variable domain: EPEVTQTPSHQVTQMGQEVILRCVPISNHLYFYWYRQILGQKVEFLVSFYNNEISEKSEIFDDQFSVERPDGSNFTLKIRSTKLEDSAMYFCASKREQFFGPGTRLTVL.

The table lists this clone with a few counts. The chain combines TRBV6-6 with TRBJ1-2; no clear D. The CDR3 extends over 13 amino acids. V was trimmed by 6 bases and J by 8 bases, leaving 16 bases between them. Germline V gene data show CDR1 as MNHNY and CDR2 as SVGAGI (reference sequence). The CDR3 loop reads CASSRAELGGYTF. The CDR3 DNA is TGTGCCAGCAGCCGAGCGGAGTTGGGAGGCTACACCTTC.

This clone was detected a few times. The chain has TRBV30 and TRBJ1-1, with D possibly TRBD1 on 5 matching bases. Looked up from germline, CDR1 is GTSNPN and CDR2 is SVGIG (reference sequence). Trimming removed 3 bases from V and 7 bases from J, with 21 bases in between. The CDR3 has 15 amino acids. The CDR3 sequence: CAWSVAWTAGGEAFF. CDR3 in DNA: TGTGCCTGGAGCGTTGCATGGACCGCCGGGGGTGAAGCTTTCTTT.

This clone turned up a few times. The rearrangement joins TRBV27 to TRBJ1-2; no clear D gene. The V end was cut by 2 bases, the J end by 4 bases, with 14 bases between. The CDR3 is 15 residues long. The germline CDR1 and CDR2 sequences are MNHEY and SMNVEV (reference sequence). CDR3 region: CASSLDPKAFYGYTF. CDR3 nucleotide sequence: TGTGCCAGCAGTTTAGACCCAAAGGCCTTCTATGGCTACACCTTC.

This sequence joins TRBV27 and TRBJ2-7; D is unclear. This CDR3 has 13 amino acids. V lost 4 bases to trimming and J lost 5 bases, with 12 bases between them. Germline V gives CDR1 MNHEY, CDR2 SMNVEV (reference sequence). The CDR3 DNA reads TGTGCCAGCAGTTCCCAAGTGAACAACGAGCAGTACTTC. It encodes CASSSQVNNEQYF.

The rearrangement uses TRBV7-3 and TRBJ2-1; 7 nucleotides line up with TRBD2. CDR1 and CDR2 (germline): SGHTA, FQGTGA. CDR3 size: 19 residues. The trim removed 0 bases at V and 0 bases at J, leaving 11 bases unmatched. The CDR3 DNA is TGTGCCAGCAGCTTAACGTCTTCTAAGGGCGGGAGCTCCTACAATGAGCAGTTCTTC. It translates to CASSLTSSKGGSSYNEQFF.

The chain couples TRBV6-6 to TRBJ1-5, with D hard to call. The CDR3 runs 12 residues. Trimming stripped 8 bases from V and 0 bases from J, with 5 bases between. Germline values: CDR1 MNHNY, CDR2 SVGAGI (reference sequence). CDR3 loop: CASGDSNQPQHF. CDR3 sequence (DNA): TGTGCCAGCGGGGATAGCAATCAGCCCCAGCATTTT.

This chain connects TRBV7-9 to TRBJ1-5; D is uncertain. This CDR3 contains 12 residues. Germline V lookup: CDR1 SEHNR, CDR2 FQNEAQ (reference sequence). Trimming removed 6 bases at V and 0 bases at J, with 3 bases between. Here the CDR3 DNA reads TGTGCCAGCAGTTATAGCAATCAGCCCCAGCATTTT. This translates into CASSYSNQPQHF.

The J gene is TRBJ2-7, the V gene TRBV28; 7 bases line up with TRBD1. This CDR3 spans 13 amino acids. The germline CDR1 and CDR2 sequences are MDHEN and SYDVKM. V lost 5 bases to trimming and J lost 3 bases; unmatched junction nucleotides: 4. CDR3 DNA sequence: TGTGCCAGCAGTGAAAGGGGGCGCTACGAGCAGTACTTC. It translates to CASSERGRYEQYF. Combining the CDR3 with reference TRBV28 and TRBJ2-7 gives the whole variable domain DVKVTQSSRYLVKRTGEKVFLECVQDMDHENMFWYRQDPGLGLRLIYFSYDVKMKEKGDIPEGYSVSREKKERFSLILESASTNQTSMYLCASSERGRYEQYFGPGTRLTVT.

The chain uses TRBV7-9 and TRBJ2-7; no firm D call. CDR3 length equals 11 residues. Trimming removed 5 bases at V and 1 base at J, with 3 bases between. Germline CDR1 SEHNR, CDR2 FQNEAQ (reference sequence). The chain's CDR3 is CASSVSYEQYF. The DNA of the CDR3 is TGTGCCAGCAGCGTTTCCTACGAGCAGTACTTC.

This clone was detected a few times. The chain carries TRBV2 and TRBJ2-3; the D is unclear. CDR1 and CDR2 (germline): SNHLY, FYNNEI. The CDR3 length is 16 residues. V was trimmed by 1 base and J by 7 bases, leaving 18 bases between them. CDR3 coding DNA: TGTGCCAGCAGTGAAGTTGAGCGAGTGGTAAGGAATACGCAGTATTTT. Its translation is CASSEVERVVRNTQYF.

The V call is TRBV27, the J call TRBJ2-4; TRBD2 might be the D (5 bases). The CDR3 is made up of 17 amino acids. The germline gives CDR1 MNHEY, CDR2 SMNVEV (reference sequence). Trimming cost V 5 bases and J 1 base, with 18 bases left between them. The CDR3 region is CASSIANQPGAKNIQYF. DNA of the CDR3: TGTGCCAGCAGTATAGCGAACCAGCCCGGGGCCAAAAACATTCAGTACTTC.

CDR3 bases: TGTGCCAGCAGCCAGACCGACCTAAATGACTACACCTTC. Residues: CASSQTDLNDYTF. The gene calls are TRBV9 and TRBJ1-2; D uncertain. Trimming shortened V by 4 bases and J by 10 bases, and 17 bases separated the two germline ends. The CDR3 runs to 13 residues. CDR1 is SGDLS, CDR2 YYNGEE, per germline.